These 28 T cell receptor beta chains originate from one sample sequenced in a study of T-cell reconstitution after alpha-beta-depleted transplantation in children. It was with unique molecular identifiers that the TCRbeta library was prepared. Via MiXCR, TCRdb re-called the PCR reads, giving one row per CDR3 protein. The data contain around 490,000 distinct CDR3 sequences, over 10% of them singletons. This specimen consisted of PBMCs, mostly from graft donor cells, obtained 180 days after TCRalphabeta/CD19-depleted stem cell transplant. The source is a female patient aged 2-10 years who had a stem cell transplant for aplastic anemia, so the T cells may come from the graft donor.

In nucleotides, the CDR3 is TGTGCCAGCAGTTTAGCCTTAGGGACAGACAATCAGCCCCAGCATTTT. Translating it yields CASSLALGTDNQPQHF. This sequence joins TRBV12-3 or TRBV12-4 and TRBJ1-5; 7 nucleotides agree with TRBD1. V was pared by 0 bases and J by 3 bases, with 5 bases of the junction left unmatched. The CDR3 is made up of 16 amino acids.

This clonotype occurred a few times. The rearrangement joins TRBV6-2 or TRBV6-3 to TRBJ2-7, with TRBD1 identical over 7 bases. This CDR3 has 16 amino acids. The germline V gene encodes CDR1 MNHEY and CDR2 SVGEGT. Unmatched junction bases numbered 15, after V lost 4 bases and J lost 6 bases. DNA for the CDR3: TGTGCCAGCAGTTTCCCCGAAGGGGGCATAAGGGGCGAGCAGTACTTC. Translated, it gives CASSFPEGGIRGEQYF.

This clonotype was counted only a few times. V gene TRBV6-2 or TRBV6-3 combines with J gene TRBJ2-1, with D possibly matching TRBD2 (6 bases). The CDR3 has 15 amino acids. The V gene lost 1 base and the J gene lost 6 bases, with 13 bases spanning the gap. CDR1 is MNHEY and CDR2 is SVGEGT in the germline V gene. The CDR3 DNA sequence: TGTGCCAGCAGTTACTGGCGACTAGTAGTCAATGAGCAGTTCTTC. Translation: CASSYWRLVVNEQFF.

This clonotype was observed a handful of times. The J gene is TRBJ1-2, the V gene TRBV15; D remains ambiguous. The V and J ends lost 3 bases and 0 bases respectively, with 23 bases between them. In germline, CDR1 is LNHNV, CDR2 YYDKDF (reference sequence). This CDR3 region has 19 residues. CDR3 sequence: CATSRTLSPRWPTNYGYTF. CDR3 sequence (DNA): TGTGCCACCAGCAGGACACTCAGCCCCAGGTGGCCTACTAACTATGGCTACACCTTC.

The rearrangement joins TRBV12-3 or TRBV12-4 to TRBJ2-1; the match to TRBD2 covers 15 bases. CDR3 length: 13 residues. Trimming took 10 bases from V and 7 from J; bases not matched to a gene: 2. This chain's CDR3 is CANGLAGGNEQFF. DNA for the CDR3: TGTGCCAACGGACTAGCGGGAGGGAATGAGCAGTTCTTC.

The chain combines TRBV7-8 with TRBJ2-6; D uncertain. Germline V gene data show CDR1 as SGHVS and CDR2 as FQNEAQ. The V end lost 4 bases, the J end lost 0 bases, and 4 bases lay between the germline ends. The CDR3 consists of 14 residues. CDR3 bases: TGTGCCAGCAGCTCCTCCTCTGGGGCCAACGTCCTGACTTTC. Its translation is CASSSSSGANVLTF.

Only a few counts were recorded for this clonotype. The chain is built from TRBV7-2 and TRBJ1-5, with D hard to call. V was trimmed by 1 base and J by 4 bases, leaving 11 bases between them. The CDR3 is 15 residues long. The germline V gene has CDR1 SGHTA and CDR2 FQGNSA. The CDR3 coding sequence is TGTGCCAGCAGCTTAGGGGATGGGAGGAATCAGCCCCAGCATTTT. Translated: CASSLGDGRNQPQHF.

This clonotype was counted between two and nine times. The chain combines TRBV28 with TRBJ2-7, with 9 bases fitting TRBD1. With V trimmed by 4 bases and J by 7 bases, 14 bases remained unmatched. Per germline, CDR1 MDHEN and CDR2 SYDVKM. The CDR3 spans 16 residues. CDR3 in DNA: TGTGCCAGCAGTTCACTACGGGACAGGGTTCGTCGGGAGCAGTACTTC. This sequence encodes CASSSLRDRVRREQYF.

DNA for the CDR3: TGTGCCAGCAGCCCGGGTCGGACCTTAAACACTGAAGCTTTCTTT. Translating it yields CASSPGRTLNTEAFF. The V call is TRBV6-1, the J call TRBJ1-1; D gene uncertain. The CDR3 loop spans 15 amino acids. The ends were cut back, 6 bases at V and 2 bases at J, with 16 bases in the middle. Looked up from germline, CDR1 is MNHNS and CDR2 is SASEGT.

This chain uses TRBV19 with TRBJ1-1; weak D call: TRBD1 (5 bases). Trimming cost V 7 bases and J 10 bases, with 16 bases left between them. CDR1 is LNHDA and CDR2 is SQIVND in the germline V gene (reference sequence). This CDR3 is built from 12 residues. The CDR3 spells CASINGWGGAFF. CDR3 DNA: TGTGCCAGTATCAACGGATGGGGGGGAGCTTTCTTT. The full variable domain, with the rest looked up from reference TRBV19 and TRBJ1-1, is DGGITQSPKYLFRKEGQNVTLSCEQNLNHDAMYWYRQDPGQGLRLIYYSQIVNDFQKGDIAEGYSVSREKKESFPLTVTSAQKNPTAFYLCASINGWGGAFFGQGTRLTVV.

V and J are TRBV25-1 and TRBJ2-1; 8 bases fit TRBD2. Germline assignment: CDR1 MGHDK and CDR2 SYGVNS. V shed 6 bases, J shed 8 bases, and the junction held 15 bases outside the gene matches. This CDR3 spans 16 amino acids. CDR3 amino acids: CASSLRGSGSGYEQFF. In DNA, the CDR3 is TGTGCCAGCAGCTTAAGGGGGAGCGGGAGCGGGTATGAGCAGTTCTTC. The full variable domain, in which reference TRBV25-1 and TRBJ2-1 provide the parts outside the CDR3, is EADIYQTPRYLVIGTGKKITLECSQTMGHDKMYWYQQDPGMELHLIHYSYGVNSTEKGDLSSESTVSRIRTEHFPLTLESARPSHTSQYLCASSLRGSGSGYEQFFGPGTRLTVL.

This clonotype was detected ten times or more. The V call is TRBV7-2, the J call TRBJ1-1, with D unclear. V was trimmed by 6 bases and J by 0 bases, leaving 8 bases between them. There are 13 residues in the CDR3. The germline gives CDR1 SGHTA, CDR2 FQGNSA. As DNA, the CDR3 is TGTGCCAGCAGTTTATCCTTGAACACTGAAGCTTTCTTT. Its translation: CASSLSLNTEAFF.

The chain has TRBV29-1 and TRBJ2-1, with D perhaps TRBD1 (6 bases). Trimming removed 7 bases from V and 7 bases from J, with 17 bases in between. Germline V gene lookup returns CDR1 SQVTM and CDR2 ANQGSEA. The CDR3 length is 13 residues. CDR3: CSADITGLNEQFF. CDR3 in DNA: TGCAGCGCGGATATTACAGGGTTGAATGAGCAGTTCTTC.

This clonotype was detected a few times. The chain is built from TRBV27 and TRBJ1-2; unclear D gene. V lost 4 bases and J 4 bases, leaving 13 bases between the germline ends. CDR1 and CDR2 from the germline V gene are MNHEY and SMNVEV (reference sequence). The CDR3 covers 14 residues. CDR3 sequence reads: CASSSGPGTYGYTF. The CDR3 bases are TGTGCCAGCAGTTCGGGCCCGGGTACCTATGGCTACACCTTC.

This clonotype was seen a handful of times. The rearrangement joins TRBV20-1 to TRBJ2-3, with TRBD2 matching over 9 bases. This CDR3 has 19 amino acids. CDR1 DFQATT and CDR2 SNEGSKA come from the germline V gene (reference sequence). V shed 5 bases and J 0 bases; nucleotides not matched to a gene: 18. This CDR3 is CSAGNHQLAGYTSTDTQYF. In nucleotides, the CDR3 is TGCAGTGCTGGAAATCATCAGCTAGCGGGATACACTAGCACAGATACGCAGTATTTT.

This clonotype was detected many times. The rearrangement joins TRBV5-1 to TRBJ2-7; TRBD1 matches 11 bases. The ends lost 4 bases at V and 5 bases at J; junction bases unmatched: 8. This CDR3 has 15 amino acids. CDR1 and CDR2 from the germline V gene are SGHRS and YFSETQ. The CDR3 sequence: CASSPPKGQGDEQYF. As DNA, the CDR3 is TGCGCCAGCAGCCCACCGAAGGGACAGGGGGACGAGCAGTACTTC.

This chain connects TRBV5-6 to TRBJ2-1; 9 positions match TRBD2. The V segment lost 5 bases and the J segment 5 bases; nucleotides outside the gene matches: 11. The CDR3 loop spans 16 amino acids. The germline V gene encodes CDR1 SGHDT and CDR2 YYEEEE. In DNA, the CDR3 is TGTGCCAGCAGTTTACGGAGACTAGCGGTGAACAATGAGCAGTTCTTC. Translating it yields CASSLRRLAVNNEQFF.

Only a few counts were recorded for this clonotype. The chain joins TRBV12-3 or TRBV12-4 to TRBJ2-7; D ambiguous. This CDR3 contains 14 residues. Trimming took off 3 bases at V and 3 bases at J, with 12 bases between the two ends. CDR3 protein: CASSFAGTDYEQYF. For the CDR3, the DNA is TGTGCCAGCAGTTTCGCAGGAACCGACTACGAGCAGTACTTC.

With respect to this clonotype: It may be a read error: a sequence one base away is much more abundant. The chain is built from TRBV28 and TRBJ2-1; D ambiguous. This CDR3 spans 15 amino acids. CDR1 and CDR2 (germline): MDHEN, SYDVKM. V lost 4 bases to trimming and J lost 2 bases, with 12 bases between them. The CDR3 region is CASSSVPRPYNEQFF. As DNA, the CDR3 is TGTGCCAGCAGTTCAGTCCCGCGGCCCTACAATGAGCAGTTCTTC.

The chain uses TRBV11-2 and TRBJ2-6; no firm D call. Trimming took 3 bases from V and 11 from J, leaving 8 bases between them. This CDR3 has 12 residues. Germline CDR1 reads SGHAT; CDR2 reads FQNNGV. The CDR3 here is CASSFGRDVLTF. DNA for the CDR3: TGTGCCAGCAGCTTTGGACGAGACGTCCTGACTTTC. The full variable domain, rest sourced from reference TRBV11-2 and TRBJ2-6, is EAGVAQSPRYKIIEKRQSVAFWCNPISGHATLYWYQQILGQGPKLLIQFQNNGVVDDSQLPKDRFSAERLKGVDSTLKIQPAKLEDSAVYLCASSFGRDVLTFGAGSRLTVL.

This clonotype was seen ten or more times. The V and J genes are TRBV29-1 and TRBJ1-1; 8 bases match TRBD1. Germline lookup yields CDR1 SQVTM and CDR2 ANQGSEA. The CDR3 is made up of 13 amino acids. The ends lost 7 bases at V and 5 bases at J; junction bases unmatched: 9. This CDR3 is CSGRQGIGTEAFF. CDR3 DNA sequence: TGCAGCGGACGACAGGGGATAGGGACTGAAGCTTTCTTT.

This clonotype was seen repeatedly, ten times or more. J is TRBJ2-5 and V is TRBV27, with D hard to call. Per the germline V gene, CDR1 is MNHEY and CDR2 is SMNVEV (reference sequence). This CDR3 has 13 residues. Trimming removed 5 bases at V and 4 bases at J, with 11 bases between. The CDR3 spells CASSPRAGETQYF. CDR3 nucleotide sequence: TGTGCCAGCAGTCCTAGGGCCGGAGAGACCCAGTACTTC.

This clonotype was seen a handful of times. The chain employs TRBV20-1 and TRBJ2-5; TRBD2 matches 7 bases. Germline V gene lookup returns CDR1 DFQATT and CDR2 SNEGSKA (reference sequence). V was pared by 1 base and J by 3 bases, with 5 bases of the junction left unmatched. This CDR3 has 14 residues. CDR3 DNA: TGCAGTGCTAGAGTCCGGACTAGGGAAGAGACCCAGTACTTC. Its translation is CSARVRTREETQYF.

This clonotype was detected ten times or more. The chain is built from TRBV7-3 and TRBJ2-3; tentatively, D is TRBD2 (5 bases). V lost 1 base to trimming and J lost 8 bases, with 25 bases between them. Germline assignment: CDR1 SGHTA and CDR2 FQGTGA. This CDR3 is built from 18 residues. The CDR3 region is CASSLRTPRSQKGRTQYF. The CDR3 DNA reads TGTGCCAGCAGCTTAAGGACTCCCAGGTCGCAAAAAGGCCGTACGCAGTATTTT. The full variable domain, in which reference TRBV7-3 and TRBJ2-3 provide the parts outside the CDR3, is GAGVSQTPSNKVTEKGKYVELRCDPISGHTALYWYRQSLGQGPEFLIYFQGTGAADDSGLPNDRFFAVRPEGSVSTLKIQRTERGDSAVYLCASSLRTPRSQKGRTQYFGPGTRLTVL.

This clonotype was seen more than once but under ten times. CDR3 DNA: TGTGCCAGCAGTTTAATCGGAACGGTTTTTGGGCAGTACTTC. Amino acids: CASSLIGTVFGQYF. The V call is TRBV28, the J call TRBJ2-7, with D uncertain. Germline CDR1 reads MDHEN; CDR2 reads SYDVKM. This CDR3 has 14 residues. V lost 2 bases to trimming and J lost 9 bases, with 17 bases between them.

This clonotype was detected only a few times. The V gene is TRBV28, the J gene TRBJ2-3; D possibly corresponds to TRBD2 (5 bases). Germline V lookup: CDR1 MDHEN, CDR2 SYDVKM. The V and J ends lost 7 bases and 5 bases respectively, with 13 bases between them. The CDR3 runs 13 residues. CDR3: CASNPRGKDTQYF. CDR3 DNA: TGTGCCAGCAACCCCCGAGGGAAAGATACGCAGTATTTT.

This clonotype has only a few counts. The CDR3 reads CASSVVDYSYEQYV. DNA of the CDR3: TGTGCCAGCAGCGTAGTGGACTACTCCTACGAGCAGTACGTC. The V call is TRBV9, the J call TRBJ2-7, with TRBD2 as a possible D gene (6 bases). Germline CDR1 SGDLS, CDR2 YYNGEE. V shed 0 bases and J shed 0 bases, with 7 bases lying between them. The CDR3 extends over 14 amino acids.

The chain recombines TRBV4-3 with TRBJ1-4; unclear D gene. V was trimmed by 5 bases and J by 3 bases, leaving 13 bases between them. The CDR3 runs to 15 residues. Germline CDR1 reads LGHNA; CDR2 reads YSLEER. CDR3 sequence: CASSYKLMANEKLFF. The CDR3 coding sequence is TGCGCCAGCAGCTACAAGCTTATGGCTAATGAAAAACTGTTTTTT.